The source of this TCR beta chain is a study of T cells in Graves' hyperthyroidism and ophthalmopathy. Study information: At initial diagnosis, before any treatment had begun, peripheral blood was obtained. Study-wide points: Ophthalmopathy was distinguished from stable hyperthyroidism by 13 V-J signatures.

Using less than 12 ml of fresh peripheral blood, PBMCs were prepared. This clonotype was counted ten times or more. The antigen remains unidentified. TCR beta CDR3 sequences were amplified from RNA transcripts. Carried out on the TCR CDR3, a first-round RT-PCR used the HTBI primer set. In TCRdb, the multiplex PCR reads were re-called with MiXCR into one record per CDR3 protein. This sample has 300,000 to 450,000 distinct CDR3 sequences, with around 13% found just once. The CDR3 has 16 residues. The ends lost 3 bases at V and 0 bases at J; junction bases unmatched: 8. From germline, CDR1 is SGHRS and CDR2 YFSETQ.

Sequencing was performed on blood. The rearrangement links TRBV5-1 to TRBJ2-7, with TRBD2 matching over 8 bases. This TCR was recovered from a woman in her sixties with Graves' hyperthyroidism. The chain's CDR3 is CASSSTSGPRSYEQYF. As DNA, the CDR3 is TGCGCCAGCAGCTCCACTAGCGGCCCTCGCTCCTACGAGCAGTACTTC.